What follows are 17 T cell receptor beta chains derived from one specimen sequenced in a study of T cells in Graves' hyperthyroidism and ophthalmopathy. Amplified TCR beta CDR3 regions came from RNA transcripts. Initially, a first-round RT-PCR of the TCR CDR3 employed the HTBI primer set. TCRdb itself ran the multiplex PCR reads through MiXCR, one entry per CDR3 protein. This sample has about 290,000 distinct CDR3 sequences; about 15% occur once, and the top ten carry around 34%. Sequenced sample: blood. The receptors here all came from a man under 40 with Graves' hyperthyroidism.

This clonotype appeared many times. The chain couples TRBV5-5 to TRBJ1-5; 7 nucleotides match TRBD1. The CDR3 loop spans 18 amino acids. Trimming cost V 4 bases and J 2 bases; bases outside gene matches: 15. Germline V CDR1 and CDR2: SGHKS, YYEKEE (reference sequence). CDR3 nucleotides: TGTGCCAGCAGCCCCAAATTGGGGGACAGAAATCGCAATCAGCCCCAGCATTTT. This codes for CASSPKLGDRNRNQPQHF. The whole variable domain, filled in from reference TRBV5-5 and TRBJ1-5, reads DAGVTQSPTHLIKTRGQQVTLRCSPISGHKSVSWYQQVLGQGPQFIFQYYEKEERGRGNFPDRFSARQFPNYSSELNVNALLLGDSALYLCASSPKLGDRNRNQPQHFGDGTRLSIL.

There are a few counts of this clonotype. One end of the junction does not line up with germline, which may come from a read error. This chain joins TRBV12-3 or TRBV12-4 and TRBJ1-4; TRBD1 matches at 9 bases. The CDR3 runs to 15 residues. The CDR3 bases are TGTGCCAGCAGGCCGGGGGGGACAGGGTCTGAAAAACTGGTTTTT. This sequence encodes CASRPGGTGSEKLVF.

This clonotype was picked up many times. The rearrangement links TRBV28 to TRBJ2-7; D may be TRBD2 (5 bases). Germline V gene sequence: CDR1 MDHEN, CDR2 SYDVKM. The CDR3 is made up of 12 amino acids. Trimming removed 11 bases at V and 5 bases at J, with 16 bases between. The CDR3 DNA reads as TGTGCCTCGACGGGTCTGCGGGACGAGCAGTACTTC. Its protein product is CASTGLRDEQYF.

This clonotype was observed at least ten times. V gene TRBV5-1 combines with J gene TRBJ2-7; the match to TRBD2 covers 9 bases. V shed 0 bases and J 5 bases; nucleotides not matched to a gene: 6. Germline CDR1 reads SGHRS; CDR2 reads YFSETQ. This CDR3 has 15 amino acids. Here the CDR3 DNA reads TGCGCCAGCAGCTTGGCCGCGCTAGCGGGAAACGAGCAGTACTTC. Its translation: CASSLAALAGNEQYF.

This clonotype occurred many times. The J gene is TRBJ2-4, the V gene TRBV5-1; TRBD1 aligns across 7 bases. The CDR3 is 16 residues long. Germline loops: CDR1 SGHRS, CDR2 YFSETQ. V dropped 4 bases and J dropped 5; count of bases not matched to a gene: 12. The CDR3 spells CASSKSPTQGENIQYF. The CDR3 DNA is TGCGCCAGCAGCAAATCTCCAACCCAGGGGGAAAACATTCAGTACTTC. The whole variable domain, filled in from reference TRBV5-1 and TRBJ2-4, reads KAGVTQTPRYLIKTRGQQVTLSCSPISGHRSVSWYQQTPGQGLQFLFEYFSETQRNKGNFPGRFSGRQFSNSRSEMNVSTLELGDSALYLCASSKSPTQGENIQYFGAGTRLSVL.

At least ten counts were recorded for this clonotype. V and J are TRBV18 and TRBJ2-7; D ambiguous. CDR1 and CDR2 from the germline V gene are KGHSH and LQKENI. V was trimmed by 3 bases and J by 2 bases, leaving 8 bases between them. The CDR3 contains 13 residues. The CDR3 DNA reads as TGTGCCAGCTCACCCCCCGCCACCTACGAGCAGTACTTC. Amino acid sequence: CASSPPATYEQYF.

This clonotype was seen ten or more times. CDR3 residues: CASSFGEIYEQYF. DNA for the CDR3: TGTGCCAGCAGTTTTGGGGAAATCTACGAGCAGTACTTC. The chain carries TRBV28 and TRBJ2-7; D unresolved. The CDR3 is made up of 13 amino acids. Germline V gene sequence: CDR1 MDHEN, CDR2 SYDVKM. Trimming stripped 3 bases from V and 3 bases from J, with 9 bases between.

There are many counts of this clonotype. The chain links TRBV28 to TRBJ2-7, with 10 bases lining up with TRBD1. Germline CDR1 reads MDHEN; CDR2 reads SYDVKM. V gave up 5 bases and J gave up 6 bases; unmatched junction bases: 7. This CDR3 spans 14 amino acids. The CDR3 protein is CASSPPRQGAEQYF. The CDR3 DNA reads TGTGCCAGCAGTCCGCCAAGACAGGGGGCCGAGCAGTACTTC. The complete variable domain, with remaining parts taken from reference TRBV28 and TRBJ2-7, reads DVKVTQSSRYLVKRTGEKVFLECVQDMDHENMFWYRQDPGLGLRLIYFSYDVKMKEKGDIPEGYSVSREKKERFSLILESASTNQTSMYLCASSPPRQGAEQYFGPGTRLTVT.

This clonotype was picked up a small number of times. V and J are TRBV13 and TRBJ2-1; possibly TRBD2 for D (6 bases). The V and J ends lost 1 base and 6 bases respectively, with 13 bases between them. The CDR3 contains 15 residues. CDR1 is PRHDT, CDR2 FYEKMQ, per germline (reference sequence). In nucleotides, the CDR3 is TGTGCCAGCAGCTTAGCGGGAGTAGGTGGCAATGAGCAGTTCTTC. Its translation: CASSLAGVGGNEQFF.

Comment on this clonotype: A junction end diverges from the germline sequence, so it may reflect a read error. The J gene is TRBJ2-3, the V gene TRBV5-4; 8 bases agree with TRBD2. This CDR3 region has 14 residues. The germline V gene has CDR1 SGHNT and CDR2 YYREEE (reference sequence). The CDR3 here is CAGSPRTAGGTQYF. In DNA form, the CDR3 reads TGTGCCGGCAGCCCCCGAACGGCGGGAGGTACGCAGTATTTT.

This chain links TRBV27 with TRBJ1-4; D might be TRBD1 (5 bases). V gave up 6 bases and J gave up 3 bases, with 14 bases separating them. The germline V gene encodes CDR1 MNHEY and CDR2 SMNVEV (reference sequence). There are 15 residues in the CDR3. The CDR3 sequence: CASSRKRGSNEKLFF. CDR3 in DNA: TGTGCCAGCAGCCGTAAAAGGGGTTCTAATGAAAAACTGTTTTTT.

This CDR3 reads CASSELGQSNQPQHF. The CDR3 coding sequence is TGTGCCAGCAGTGAGTTGGGCCAGAGCAATCAGCCCCAGCATTTT. This sequence joins TRBV2 and TRBJ1-5; D uncertain. The V gene lost 3 bases and the J gene lost 1 base, with 10 bases spanning the gap. This CDR3 is 15 amino acids long. Looked up from germline, CDR1 is SNHLY and CDR2 is FYNNEI.

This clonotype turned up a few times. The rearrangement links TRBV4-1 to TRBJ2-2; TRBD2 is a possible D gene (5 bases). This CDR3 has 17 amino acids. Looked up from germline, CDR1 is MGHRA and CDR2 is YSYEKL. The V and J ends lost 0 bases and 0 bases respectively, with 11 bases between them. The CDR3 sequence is CASSQESGRTNTGELFF. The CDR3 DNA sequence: TGCGCCAGCAGCCAAGAGAGCGGACGGACGAACACCGGGGAGCTGTTTTTT.

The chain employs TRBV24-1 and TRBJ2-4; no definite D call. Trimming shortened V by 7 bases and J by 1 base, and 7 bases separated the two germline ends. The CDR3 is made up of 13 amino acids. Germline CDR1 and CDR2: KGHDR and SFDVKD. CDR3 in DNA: TGTGCCACCAGCCACGGGGCCAAAAACATTCAGTACTTC. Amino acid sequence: CATSHGAKNIQYF.

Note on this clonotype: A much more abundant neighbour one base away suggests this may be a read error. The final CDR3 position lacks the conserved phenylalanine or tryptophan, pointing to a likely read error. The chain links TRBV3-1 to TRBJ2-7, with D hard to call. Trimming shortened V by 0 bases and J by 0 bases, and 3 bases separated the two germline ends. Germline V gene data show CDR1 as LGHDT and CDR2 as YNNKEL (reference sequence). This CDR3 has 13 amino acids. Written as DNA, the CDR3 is TGTGCCAGCAGCCAAGAAGCCTCCTACGAGCAGTACTGC. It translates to CASSQEASYEQYC.

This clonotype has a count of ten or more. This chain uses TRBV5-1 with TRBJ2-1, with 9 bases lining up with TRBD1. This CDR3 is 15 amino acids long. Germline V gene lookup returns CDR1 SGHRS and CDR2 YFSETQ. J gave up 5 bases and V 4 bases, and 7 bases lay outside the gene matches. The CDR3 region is CASSTGQGRHNEQFF. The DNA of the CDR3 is TGCGCCAGCAGCACTGGACAGGGGCGCCACAATGAGCAGTTCTTC.

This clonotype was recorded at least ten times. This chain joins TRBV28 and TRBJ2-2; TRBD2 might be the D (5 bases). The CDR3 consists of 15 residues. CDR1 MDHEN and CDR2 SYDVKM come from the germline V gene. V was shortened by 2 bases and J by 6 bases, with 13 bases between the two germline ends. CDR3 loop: CASSLLGLRAGELFF. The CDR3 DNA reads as TGTGCCAGCAGTTTACTTGGACTCCGGGCCGGGGAGCTGTTTTTT.